This T cell receptor beta chain was obtained from a study of radiotherapy plus CTLA-4 blockade in lung cancer. Study details: Objective responses were seen in about a sixth of patients, disease control in approximately 30%.

Study-wide points: Early blood T cell clone dynamics reportedly forecast response best, with interferon-beta. Clones derived from tumor TCRs expanded in blood after radiotherapy plus ipilimumab.

The assay was immunoSEQ multiplex PCR, and TCRdb's table has in-frame clones only and misses some. The table records more than 50,000 clones, about 72% of them present only once. A word on this clone: Its antigen is unknown.

Participants had chemo-refractory metastatic non-small-cell lung cancer and were treated with focal radiation plus ipilimumab CTLA-4 blockade. Germline assignment: CDR1 MNHEY and CDR2 SVGAGI. The ends were cut back, 0 bases at V and 1 base at J, with 7 bases in the middle. The CDR3 length is 14 residues. The sequence derives from a human donor with non-small cell lung cancer who had a complete response to radiotherapy plus ipilimumab. This chain joins TRBV6-5 and TRBJ2-7, with a possible D match to TRBD2 (5 bases). This specimen consisted of peripheral blood, obtained from a patient treated with radiotherapy plus ipilimumab. The CDR3 spells CASSYSRGSYEQYF. The CDR3 DNA follows: TGTGCCAGCAGTTACTCGAGAGGGTCCTACGAGCAGTACTTC.